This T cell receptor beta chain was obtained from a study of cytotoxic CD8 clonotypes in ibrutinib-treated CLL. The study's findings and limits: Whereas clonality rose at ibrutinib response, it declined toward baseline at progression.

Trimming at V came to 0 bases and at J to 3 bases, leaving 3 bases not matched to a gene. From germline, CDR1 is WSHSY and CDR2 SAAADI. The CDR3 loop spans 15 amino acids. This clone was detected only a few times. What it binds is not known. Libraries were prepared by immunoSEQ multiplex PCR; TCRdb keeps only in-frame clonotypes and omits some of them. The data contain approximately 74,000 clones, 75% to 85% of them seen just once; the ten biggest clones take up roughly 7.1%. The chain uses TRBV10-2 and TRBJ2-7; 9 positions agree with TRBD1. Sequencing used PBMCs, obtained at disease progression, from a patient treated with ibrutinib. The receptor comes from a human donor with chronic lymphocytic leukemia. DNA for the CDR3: TGCGCCAGCAGTGAGTCGTCGGGACAGGGCTACGAGCAGTACTTC. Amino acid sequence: CASSESSGQGYEQYF.